The 3 T cell receptor beta chains listed next were all sequenced from one sample in a study of T-cell reconstitution after alpha-beta-depleted transplantation in children. Unique molecular identifiers were incorporated into the prepared TCRbeta library. TCRdb re-called the PCR reads through MiXCR, storing one row per CDR3 protein. Among over 450,000 distinct CDR3 sequences listed, about 11% were seen once. The sample consisted of PBMCs, taken before TCRalphabeta/CD19-depleted stem cell transplant. These receptors originate from a child under 10 years old with inherited bone marrow failure, due to receive a stem cell transplant.

This clonotype came up many times. The chain couples TRBV7-9 to TRBJ2-2; D gene uncertain. CDR1 SEHNR and CDR2 FQNEAQ come from the germline V gene (reference sequence). Trimming removed 5 bases from V and 8 bases from J, with 15 bases in between. The CDR3 sequence is 14 residues long. The CDR3, as DNA: TGTGCCAGCAGCCCCCAGGACCGACCTGGGGAGCTGTTTTTT. Translated, it gives CASSPQDRPGELFF.

In this sample, this clonotype turned up many times. The rearrangement uses TRBV5-1 and TRBJ2-1; 9 nucleotides agree with TRBD2. The ends lost 4 bases at V and 15 bases at J; junction bases unmatched: 8. The CDR3 is made up of 12 amino acids. Germline V gene sequence: CDR1 SGHRS, CDR2 YFSETQ. CDR3 sequence reads: CASSPAGGLWFF. The CDR3 bases are TGCGCCAGCAGCCCAGCGGGAGGTCTTTGGTTCTTC.

This clonotype showed up many times. The chain links TRBV10-3 to TRBJ2-1; tentatively, D is TRBD1 or TRBD2 (5 bases each). The germline V gene has CDR1 ENHRY and CDR2 SYGVKD. The CDR3 is 14 residues long. Trimming stripped 6 bases from V and 9 bases from J, with 18 bases between. CDR3 loop: CAIRSGWGSGEQFF. DNA of the CDR3: TGTGCCATCAGGTCCGGATGGGGGTCCGGTGAGCAGTTCTTC.